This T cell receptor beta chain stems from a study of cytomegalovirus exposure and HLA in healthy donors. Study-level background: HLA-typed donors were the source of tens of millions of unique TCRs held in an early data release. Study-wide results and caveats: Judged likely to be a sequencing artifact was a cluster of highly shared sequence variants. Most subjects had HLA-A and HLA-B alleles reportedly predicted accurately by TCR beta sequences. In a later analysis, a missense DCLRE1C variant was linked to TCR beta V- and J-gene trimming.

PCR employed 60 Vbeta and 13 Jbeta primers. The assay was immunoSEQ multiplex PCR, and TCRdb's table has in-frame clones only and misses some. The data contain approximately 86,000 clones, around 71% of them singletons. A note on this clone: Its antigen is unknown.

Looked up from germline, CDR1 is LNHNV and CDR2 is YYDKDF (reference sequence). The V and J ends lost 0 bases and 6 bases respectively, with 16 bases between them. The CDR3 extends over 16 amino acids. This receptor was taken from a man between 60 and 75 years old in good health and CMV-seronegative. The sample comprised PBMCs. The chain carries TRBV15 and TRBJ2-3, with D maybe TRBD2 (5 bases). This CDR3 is CATSRERTPKWDTQYF. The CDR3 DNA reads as TGTGCCACCAGCAGAGAACGGACTCCAAAGTGGGATACGCAGTATTTT. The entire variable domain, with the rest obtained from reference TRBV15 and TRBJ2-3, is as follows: DAMVIQNPRYQVTQFGKPVTLSCSQTLNHNVMYWYQQKSSQAPKLLFHYYDKDFNNEADTPDNFQSRRPNTSFCFLDIRSPGLGDTAMYLCATSRERTPKWDTQYFGPGTRLTVL.